Detailed here is one T cell receptor beta chain. With 1 base clipped from V and 4 bases from J, the junction kept 9 bases outside the gene matches. The CDR3 is made up of 18 amino acids. The V gene's germline CDR1 is LGHNT and CDR2 FRNRAP. These data are taken from a study of blood T cell repertoires in COVID-19. TCRdb's table, derived via immunoSEQ multiplex PCR, lists solely in-frame clones and lacks some. The sample records roughly 230,000 clones, roughly 87% being singletons. The receptor comes from a human donor in a cohort sampled during active COVID-19. The sample was peripheral blood. The chain joins TRBV12-5 to TRBJ1-3, with 11 bases aligning to TRBD1. The CDR3 nucleotides read TGTGCTAGTGGTTTGGCCCGACGAGGGACAGGGGGAGGAAACACCATATATTTT. Its protein product is CASGLARRGTGGGNTIYF.